A single sample is the source of the 30 T cell receptor beta chains below, sequenced in a study of T cell repertoires in cytomegalovirus infection. These receptors' targets are unknown. TCRdb ran MiXCR on the reads and lists one entry per CDR3 protein. The table records some 940,000 distinct CDR3 sequences, roughly 30% of them present only once. The sample here was cultured CD8+ T cells from PBMCs, taken from culture after CMV antigen stimulation. The source is a human donor in good health (CMV status not recorded). Some clones in this sample may be carry-over from other donors' samples.

The sample holds a few counts of this clonotype. The J gene is TRBJ1-1, the V gene TRBV6-8; the match to TRBD1 covers 7 bases. The CDR3 consists of 14 residues. V gave up 6 bases and J gave up 1 base; unmatched junction bases: 5. Germline V CDR1 and CDR2: MNHGY, SAAAGT. The CDR3 region is CASRTWDRNTEAFF. As DNA, the CDR3 is TGTGCCAGCAGGACGTGGGACAGGAACACTGAAGCTTTCTTT.

On this clonotype: A much larger clone is a single base away; this may be a read error. The gene calls are TRBV27 and TRBJ1-1; D unresolved. Germline CDR1 and CDR2: MNHEY and SMNVEV (reference sequence). The CDR3 length is 13 residues. CDR3 bases: TGTGCCAGCAGTCCCCATCTAAACACTGAAACTTTCTTT. Translation: CASSPHLNTETFF.

The chain links TRBV7-9 to TRBJ1-3; D is perhaps TRBD1 (5 bases). This CDR3 spans 13 amino acids. In germline, CDR1 is SEHNR, CDR2 FQNEAQ (reference sequence). V lost 7 bases to trimming and J lost 0 bases, with 7 bases between them. CDR3 region: CASTQGSGNTIYF. The CDR3 bases are TGTGCCAGCACTCAGGGCTCTGGAAACACCATATATTTT.

Ten or more counts support this clonotype. The chain combines TRBV7-9 with TRBJ1-6, with TRBD1 as a possible D gene (5 bases). This CDR3 is built from 14 residues. V lost 1 base and J lost 7, with 8 bases in between. The germline CDR1 and CDR2 sequences are SEHNR and FQNEAQ (reference sequence). The DNA for the CDR3 is TGTGCCAGCAGCTTAGTGCAGGGAAATTCACCCCTCCACTTT. This sequence encodes CASSLVQGNSPLHF.

A few counts support this clonotype. V and J are TRBV11-2 and TRBJ2-7; D gene unclear. The V end was cut by 1 base, the J end by 9 bases, with 13 bases between. This CDR3 spans 13 amino acids. CDR1 is SGHAT, CDR2 FQNNGV, per germline. The CDR3 reads CASSLAFKSAQYV. CDR3 nucleotide sequence: TGTGCCAGCAGCTTAGCGTTCAAATCGGCGCAGTACGTC.

This clonotype has just a few counts. This rearrangement joins TRBV5-4 to TRBJ1-2, with TRBD1 matching over 7 bases. The trim removed 0 bases at V and 4 bases at J, leaving 6 bases unmatched. Looked up from germline, CDR1 is SGHNT and CDR2 is YYREEE (reference sequence). CDR3 length: 15 residues. The CDR3 DNA follows: TGTGCCAGCAGCTTGGACAGGGGAGGAGTCTATGGCTACACCTTC. It is translated as CASSLDRGGVYGYTF.

The rearrangement links TRBV12-5 to TRBJ2-7; 7 bases are shared with TRBD2. Germline trimming cut 1 base from V and 4 bases from J; bases unmatched to any gene: 4. CDR1 is LGHNT, CDR2 FRNRAP, per germline. The CDR3 contains 14 residues. CDR3 residues: CASGLGREGYEQYF. CDR3 coding DNA: TGTGCTAGTGGTTTGGGCAGGGAGGGATACGAGCAGTACTTC.

The J gene is TRBJ2-3, the V gene TRBV5-3; D is undetermined. TRBV5-3 is an ORF, with its function uncertain. CDR3 length equals 17 residues. The germline V and J ends were trimmed by 6 bases and 0 bases, with 20 bases remaining between them. The CDR3 here is CARIPTTLGSSTDTQYF. The CDR3 region has the DNA TGTGCCAGAATCCCCACCACCCTTGGGTCTAGCACAGATACGCAGTATTTT.

This chain connects TRBV19 to TRBJ1-1; TRBD1 is a possible D gene (5 bases). This CDR3 contains 12 residues. Looked up from germline, CDR1 is LNHDA and CDR2 is SQIVND (reference sequence). Trimming stripped 7 bases from V and 5 bases from J, with 11 bases between. CDR3 sequence: CASKAGPTEAFF. The CDR3 DNA reads TGTGCCAGTAAGGCAGGGCCAACTGAAGCTTTCTTT.

Only a few counts were recorded for this clonotype. V usage is TRBV27 and J usage is TRBJ2-3; D possibly corresponds to TRBD2 (5 bases). The CDR3 contains 14 residues. Germline values: CDR1 MNHEY, CDR2 SMNVEV (reference sequence). V lost 2 bases to trimming and J lost 4 bases, with 10 bases between them. The CDR3 DNA follows: TGTGCCAGCAGTTTAACCCGGGGTGCAGATACGCAGTATTTT. Encoded protein: CASSLTRGADTQYF.

The sample holds a few counts of this clonotype. The genes are TRBV6-1 and TRBJ1-2; TRBD1 might be the D (5 bases). This CDR3 is built from 12 residues. The germline V gene has CDR1 MNHNS and CDR2 SASEGT. The V end lost 8 bases, the J end lost 4 bases, and 11 bases lay between the germline ends. Written as DNA, the CDR3 is TGTGCCAGCGGGGGAACGGCCTATGGCTACACCTTC. This encodes CASGGTAYGYTF.

CDR3 sequence: CASSYSTGAWYTGELFF. In nucleotides, the CDR3 is TGTGCCAGCAGTTACTCGACAGGGGCTTGGTACACCGGGGAGCTGTTTTTT. The chain recombines TRBV6-2 or TRBV6-3 with TRBJ2-2; 8 bases are a match to TRBD1. J gave up 3 bases and V 0 bases, and 6 bases lay outside the gene matches. The V gene's germline CDR1 is MNHEY and CDR2 SVGEGT. There are 17 residues in the CDR3.

This rearrangement joins TRBV13 to TRBJ2-5; D possibly corresponds to TRBD2 (7 bases). V gave up 3 bases and J gave up 0 bases, with 11 bases separating them. The CDR3 is 15 amino acids. Germline assignment: CDR1 PRHDT and CDR2 FYEKMQ (reference sequence). Here the CDR3 DNA reads TGTGCCAGCAGCTTCGGGGGGACAAACCAAGAGACCCAGTACTTC. Translation gives CASSFGGTNQETQYF.

This clonotype was seen more than once but under ten times. The chain uses TRBV4-1 and TRBJ2-1; 8 bases are a match to TRBD2. This CDR3 spans 17 amino acids. The junction had 8 bases not matched to a gene; V was cut back by 4 bases and J by 0 bases. From germline, CDR1 is MGHRA and CDR2 YSYEKL. CDR3 amino acids: CASSLRTSPSSYNEQFF. CDR3 bases: TGCGCCAGCAGCCTTCGGACTAGCCCAAGCTCCTACAATGAGCAGTTCTTC.

This sequence joins TRBV5-6 and TRBJ1-2; a weak D match, TRBD1 (5 bases). Germline-derived CDR1 and CDR2 are SGHDT and YYEEEE. The CDR3 runs 14 residues. V lost 0 bases, J lost 8 bases, and 14 bases lay in between. Here the CDR3 DNA reads TGTGCCAGCAGCTTGGCAGGGATCGAGGGCGGCTACACCTTC. It specifies CASSLAGIEGGYTF.

In its sample, this clonotype was seen a few times. The chain employs TRBV19 and TRBJ1-4; D possibly corresponds to TRBD1 (6 bases). Trimming removed 1 base from V and 8 bases from J, with 17 bases in between. The CDR3 covers 16 residues. The germline V gene encodes CDR1 LNHDA and CDR2 SQIVND (reference sequence). The chain's CDR3 is CASSIGFRDNQEKLFF. The CDR3 bases are TGTGCCAGTAGTATAGGGTTCCGGGACAATCAAGAAAAACTGTTTTTT.

The rearrangement joins TRBV29-1 to TRBJ2-3; D gene ambiguous. The CDR3 loop spans 14 amino acids. The V gene lost 4 bases and the J gene lost 4 bases, with 15 bases spanning the gap. CDR1 is SQVTM and CDR2 is ANQGSEA in the germline V gene. DNA of the CDR3: TGCAGCGTTGTCCCCCCTACAAAACCAGATACGCAGTATTTT. This sequence encodes CSVVPPTKPDTQYF.

The chain couples TRBV9 to TRBJ1-2; tentative D call: TRBD1 (5 bases). With 4 bases removed from V and 7 bases from J, the gap between germline ends came to 11 bases. CDR3 length: 12 residues. CDR1 is SGDLS, CDR2 YYNGEE, per germline. CDR3 nucleotides: TGTGCCAGCAGCTCAACAGGCCCTGGCTACACCTTC. Translated: CASSSTGPGYTF.

This clonotype was recorded a few times. V is TRBV19 and J is TRBJ2-1, with D unresolved. CDR1 LNHDA and CDR2 SQIVND come from the germline V gene (reference sequence). This CDR3 is 15 amino acids long. Trimming stripped 2 bases from V and 9 bases from J, with 17 bases between. The CDR3 sequence is CASSITHAGRSEQFF. CDR3 DNA sequence: TGTGCCAGTAGTATAACCCACGCCGGACGGAGTGAGCAGTTCTTC.

This clonotype was recorded many times. The chain employs TRBV4-1 and TRBJ1-6, with D perhaps TRBD1 (6 bases). With 1 base removed from V and 10 bases from J, the gap between germline ends came to 14 bases. This CDR3 region has 15 residues. Germline values: CDR1 MGHRA, CDR2 YSYEKL. CDR3 in amino acids: CASSQVEGVYSPLHF. CDR3 bases: TGCGCCAGCAGCCAAGTGGAGGGGGTCTACTCACCCCTCCACTTT.

This clonotype appeared a few times. The chain employs TRBV5-1 and TRBJ1-1; 12 bases are a match to TRBD1. Unmatched junction bases numbered 8, after V lost 4 bases and J lost 4 bases. CDR3 size: 16 residues. The germline gives CDR1 SGHRS, CDR2 YFSETQ. CDR3 DNA sequence: TGCGCCAGCAGCCTAGGGACAGGGGGCGCGAGCACTGAAGCTTTCTTT. Residues: CASSLGTGGASTEAFF. The full variable domain, with the rest looked up from reference TRBV5-1 and TRBJ1-1, is KAGVTQTPRYLIKTRGQQVTLSCSPISGHRSVSWYQQTPGQGLQFLFEYFSETQRNKGNFPGRFSGRQFSNSRSEMNVSTLELGDSALYLCASSLGTGGASTEAFFGQGTRLTVV.

This clonotype was seen at least ten times. The genes are TRBV6-1 and TRBJ2-7, with D unclear. CDR1 and CDR2 (germline): MNHNS, SASEGT. Trimming cost V 2 bases and J 2 bases, with 13 bases left between them. This CDR3 is 15 amino acids long. The CDR3 reads CASSESPVPTYEQYF. In nucleotides, the CDR3 is TGTGCCAGCAGTGAATCGCCTGTACCGACCTACGAGCAGTACTTC.

This rearrangement joins TRBV19 to TRBJ2-2, with D perhaps matching TRBD2 (5 bases). The length of the CDR3 is 16 residues. Looked up from germline, CDR1 is LNHDA and CDR2 is SQIVND (reference sequence). The germline V and J ends were trimmed by 3 bases and 1 base, with 12 bases remaining between them. Here the CDR3 DNA reads TGTGCCAGTAGTATTTTGAGGGAGAAGAACACCGGGGAGCTGTTTTTT. This sequence encodes CASSILREKNTGELFF.

In its sample, this clonotype was seen many times. The chain uses TRBV12-5 and TRBJ2-3; possibly TRBD1 for D (6 bases). This CDR3 has 14 amino acids. Germline lookup yields CDR1 LGHNT and CDR2 FRNRAP. The V end was cut by 2 bases, the J end by 6 bases, with 12 bases between. The CDR3 loop reads CASGLKAGVDTQYF. The CDR3 DNA reads as TGTGCTAGTGGTTTGAAAGCAGGGGTGGATACGCAGTATTTT.

J is TRBJ1-2 and V is TRBV2, with D possibly matching TRBD1 (6 bases). Trimming stripped 1 base from V and 8 bases from J, with 14 bases between. The CDR3 extends over 14 amino acids. CDR1 is SNHLY, CDR2 FYNNEI, per germline. The DNA for the CDR3 is TGTGCCAGCAGTGAAGGGGGGCTGATTGCAGGCTACACCTTC. Amino acids: CASSEGGLIAGYTF.

The chain's CDR3 is CASSLTGTGNEAFF. CDR3 bases: TGTGCCAGCAGCCTTACCGGGACAGGGAATGAAGCTTTCTTT. V is TRBV7-3 and J is TRBJ1-1; 9 bases line up with TRBD1. In germline, CDR1 is SGHTA, CDR2 FQGTGA. This CDR3 has 14 residues. The V and J ends lost 5 bases and 7 bases, in that order; junction bases with no gene match: 8.

The chain links TRBV29-1 to TRBJ2-1; 9 nucleotides agree with TRBD2. There are 13 residues in the CDR3. Germline V gene lookup returns CDR1 SQVTM and CDR2 ANQGSEA. Trimming at V came to 7 bases and at J to 6 bases, leaving 7 bases not matched to a gene. The CDR3 here is CSARGGDGNEQFF. CDR3 sequence (DNA): TGCAGCGCCCGCGGGGGGGATGGCAATGAGCAGTTCTTC.

CDR3 protein: CASRNPLAGDSYNEQFF. The CDR3, as DNA: TGTGCCAGCAGAAACCCACTAGCGGGGGACTCCTACAATGAGCAGTTCTTC. This chain joins TRBV6-2 or TRBV6-3 and TRBJ2-1; 11 nucleotides agree with TRBD2. Germline CDR1 and CDR2: MNHEY and SVGEGT. The CDR3 loop spans 17 amino acids. The trim removed 6 bases at V and 0 bases at J, leaving 7 bases unmatched.

This chain links TRBV2 with TRBJ2-5, with TRBD2 identical over 9 bases. Germline CDR1 and CDR2: SNHLY and FYNNEI. The V gene end was trimmed by 1 base and the J gene end by 2 bases; junction bases not matched to a gene: 5. The CDR3 sequence is 16 residues long. This CDR3 is CASSEEGLAGQETQYF. DNA of the CDR3: TGTGCCAGCAGTGAAGAGGGGCTAGCGGGGCAAGAGACCCAGTACTTC. The full variable domain, with the rest looked up from reference TRBV2 and TRBJ2-5, is EPEVTQTPSHQVTQMGQEVILRCVPISNHLYFYWYRQILGQKVEFLVSFYNNEISEKSEIFDDQFSVERPDGSNFTLKIRSTKLEDSAMYFCASSEEGLAGQETQYFGPGTRLLVL.

This chain links TRBV12-3 or TRBV12-4 with TRBJ2-3; D is ambiguous. V was cut by 6 bases and J by 9 bases, with 10 bases left in between. The CDR3 spans 11 residues. CDR3 coding DNA: TGTGCCAGCAGGACAATGGGGACGCAGTATTTT. This translates into CASRTMGTQYF.